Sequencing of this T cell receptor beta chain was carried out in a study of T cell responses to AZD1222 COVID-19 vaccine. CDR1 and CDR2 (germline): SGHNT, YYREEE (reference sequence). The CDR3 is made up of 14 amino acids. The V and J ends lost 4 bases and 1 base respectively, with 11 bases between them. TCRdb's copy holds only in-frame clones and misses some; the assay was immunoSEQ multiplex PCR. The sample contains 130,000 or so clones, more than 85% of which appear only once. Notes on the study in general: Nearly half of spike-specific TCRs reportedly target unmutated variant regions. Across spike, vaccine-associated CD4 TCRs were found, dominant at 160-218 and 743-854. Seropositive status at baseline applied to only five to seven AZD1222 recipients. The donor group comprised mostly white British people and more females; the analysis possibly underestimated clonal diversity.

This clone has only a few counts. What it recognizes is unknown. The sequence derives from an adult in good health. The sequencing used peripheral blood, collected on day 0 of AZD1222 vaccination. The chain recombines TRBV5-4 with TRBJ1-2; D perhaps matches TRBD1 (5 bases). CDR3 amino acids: CASSTGGLNYGYTF. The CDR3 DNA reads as TGTGCCAGCAGCACCGGGGGACTTAACTATGGCTACACCTTC.